The 30 T cell receptor beta chains in this list originate from one sample, sequenced in a study of blood T cell repertoires in COVID-19. Clones were sequenced by immunoSEQ multiplex PCR, and TCRdb holds only the in-frame ones, with some missing. The repertoire has about 120,000 clones, roughly 89% of them found once; the top ten carry 3.8%. Material for sequencing was peripheral blood. Receptor source: an older woman with COVID-19, enrolled during active disease.

The chain carries TRBV5-5 and TRBJ1-2; TRBD1 matches at 10 bases. The CDR3 length is 14 residues. With V trimmed by 0 bases and J by 6 bases, 2 bases remained unmatched. The germline gives CDR1 SGHKS, CDR2 YYEKEE (reference sequence). The CDR3 here is CASSLAGTGDGYTF. The CDR3 DNA is TGTGCCAGCAGCTTGGCTGGGACAGGGGATGGCTACACCTTC.

This sequence joins TRBV7-2 and TRBJ1-2; D not certain. The CDR3 runs to 13 residues. Germline CDR1 is SGHTA and CDR2 is FQGNSA. With 4 bases removed from V and 4 bases from J, the gap between germline ends came to 10 bases. CDR3 loop: CASSYPVGYGYTF. The CDR3 DNA reads as TGTGCCAGCAGCTATCCAGTTGGCTATGGCTACACCTTC.

The chain recombines TRBV29-1 with TRBJ1-2, with D tentatively TRBD1 (5 bases). Germline V gives CDR1 SQVTM, CDR2 ANQGSEA. The CDR3 sequence is 15 residues long. V was shortened by 7 bases and J by 1 base, with 19 bases between the two germline ends. The CDR3 region is CSAERRGGGNYGYTF. CDR3 DNA: TGCAGCGCCGAGAGGAGGGGCGGGGGTAACTATGGCTACACCTTC.

This clone was seen only a few times. This chain links TRBV4-3 with TRBJ2-7, with 8 nucleotides matching TRBD2. With V trimmed by 2 bases and J by 3 bases, 6 bases remained unmatched. The germline V gene has CDR1 LGHNA and CDR2 YSLEER. The CDR3 length is 15 residues. CDR3 in DNA: TGCGCCAGCAGCCAATGGCGGGGGGCCAACTACGAGCAGTACTTC. This codes for CASSQWRGANYEQYF.

The genes are TRBV6-6 and TRBJ2-5; 9 bases match TRBD1. This CDR3 is built from 15 residues. V lost 5 bases and J lost 4; bases outside the gene matches: 8. The germline CDR1 and CDR2 sequences are MNHNY and SVGAGI (reference sequence). CDR3 sequence (DNA): TGTGCCAGCAGTCGGACAGGGGTTGGGGGAGAGACCCAGTACTTC. It is translated as CASSRTGVGGETQYF.

The genes are TRBV7-3 and TRBJ2-3; 7 bases are a match to TRBD1. V trimming: 4 bases; J trimming: 2 bases; junction bases outside the gene matches: 3. The length of the CDR3 is 14 residues. CDR1 SGHTA and CDR2 FQGTGA come from the germline V gene. CDR3 nucleotides: TGTGCCAGCAGCTCGACAGGGAACACAGATACGCAGTATTTT. It translates to CASSSTGNTDTQYF.

The chain has TRBV7-9 and TRBJ2-5, with a tentative D call TRBD2 (6 bases). The CDR3 is made up of 13 amino acids. Per germline, CDR1 SEHNR and CDR2 FQNEAQ (reference sequence). The ends were cut back, 5 bases at V and 3 bases at J, with 10 bases in the middle. The CDR3 region is CASSGDSKETQYF. CDR3 in DNA: TGTGCCAGCAGCGGGGACTCAAAAGAGACCCAGTACTTC.

This sequence joins TRBV5-4 and TRBJ1-2, with D possibly being TRBD1 (5 bases). Germline assignment: CDR1 SGHNT and CDR2 YYREEE (reference sequence). Between the trimmed V and J ends, which lost 1 base and 8 bases, there was a span of 18 bases. The CDR3 contains 15 residues. CDR3 sequence: CASSLQGSAVGGYTF. The CDR3 nucleotides are TGTGCCAGCAGCTTGCAGGGTTCGGCCGTGGGCGGCTACACCTTC.

This chain uses TRBV5-4 with TRBJ2-7; 11 nucleotides agree with TRBD2. V lost 4 bases and J lost 1; bases outside the gene matches: 4. Per germline, CDR1 SGHNT and CDR2 YYREEE (reference sequence). The CDR3 sequence is 15 residues long. The CDR3 DNA reads TGTGCCAGCAGCCGTGGGACTAGCGGATCCTACGAGCAGTACTTC. Amino acids: CASSRGTSGSYEQYF.

This chain connects TRBV27 to TRBJ1-2; D gene unclear. The CDR3 consists of 13 residues. In germline, CDR1 is MNHEY, CDR2 SMNVEV (reference sequence). V was pared by 5 bases and J by 7 bases, with 14 bases between. DNA for the CDR3: TGTGCCAGCAGTCTGGCTAAAGGAGGTGGCTACACCTTC. Translated, it gives CASSLAKGGGYTF.

This chain uses TRBV4-3 with TRBJ1-1, with D possibly matching TRBD1 (5 bases). Germline lookup yields CDR1 LGHNA and CDR2 YSLEER. CDR3 length: 15 residues. Trimming pared 2 bases from V and 0 bases from J, leaving 10 bases between. CDR3 sequence reads: CASSQLAGMNTEAFF. The CDR3 DNA reads TGCGCCAGCAGCCAACTGGCAGGGATGAACACTGAAGCTTTCTTT.

CDR3 protein: CASSYYGTDEQYF. CDR3 nucleotides: TGTGCCAGCAGCTACTACGGGACTGACGAGCAGTACTTC. The chain has TRBV5-6 and TRBJ2-7; D possibly corresponds to TRBD2 (6 bases). The V end lost 3 bases, the J end lost 5 bases, and 12 bases lay between the germline ends. Germline loops: CDR1 SGHDT, CDR2 YYEEEE. CDR3 size: 13 residues.

This chain uses TRBV19 with TRBJ1-2, with TRBD1 matching 8 bases. Germline V gene sequence: CDR1 LNHDA, CDR2 SQIVND (reference sequence). The CDR3 is made up of 17 amino acids. V trimming: 3 bases; J trimming: 3 bases; junction bases outside the gene matches: 12. CDR3 loop: CASSIAVRGREDYGYTF. For the CDR3, the DNA is TGTGCCAGTAGTATCGCCGTCAGGGGGCGCGAGGACTATGGCTACACCTTC.

The chain uses TRBV7-9 and TRBJ1-2, with D perhaps matching TRBD1 (5 bases). V dropped 1 base and J dropped 8 bases, with 17 bases sitting between them. The germline gives CDR1 SEHNR, CDR2 FQNEAQ (reference sequence). CDR3 length equals 15 residues. CDR3: CASSLDLGDSIGYTF. The CDR3 DNA reads TGTGCCAGCAGCTTAGATTTGGGCGACAGTATAGGCTACACCTTC.

The chain has TRBV19 and TRBJ1-5; 11 bases are a match to TRBD1. Trimming cost V 4 bases and J 3 bases; bases outside gene matches: 5. This CDR3 is built from 16 residues. Germline CDR1 reads LNHDA; CDR2 reads SQIVND (reference sequence). The CDR3 is CASSSGQGALNQPQHF. CDR3 DNA sequence: TGTGCCAGTAGTAGTGGACAGGGGGCACTCAATCAGCCCCAGCATTTT. The entire variable domain, with the rest obtained from reference TRBV19 and TRBJ1-5, is as follows: DGGITQSPKYLFRKEGQNVTLSCEQNLNHDAMYWYRQDPGQGLRLIYYSQIVNDFQKGDIAEGYSVSREKKESFPLTVTSAQKNPTAFYLCASSSGQGALNQPQHFGDGTRLSIL.

DNA for the CDR3: TGTGCCAGCAGCTGGACAGGGGCCCTCGCCGGGGAGCTGTTTTTT. This translates into CASSWTGALAGELFF. The rearrangement uses TRBV7-2 and TRBJ2-2; 9 nucleotides match TRBD1. CDR1 is SGHTA and CDR2 is FQGNSA in the germline V gene. V lost 4 bases and J lost 6; bases outside the gene matches: 6. The CDR3 spans 15 residues.

The chain links TRBV30 to TRBJ1-1; D unresolved. This CDR3 is 11 amino acids long. In germline, CDR1 is GTSNPN, CDR2 SVGIG (reference sequence). Trimming removed 4 bases from V and 5 bases from J, with 8 bases in between. CDR3 in amino acids: CAWTVITEAFF. CDR3 DNA sequence: TGTGCCTGGACGGTCATAACTGAAGCTTTCTTT.

The chain has TRBV20-1 and TRBJ1-2; D is undetermined. CDR1 DFQATT and CDR2 SNEGSKA come from the germline V gene (reference sequence). The CDR3 is 13 amino acids. Trimming removed 3 bases at V and 7 bases at J, with 15 bases between. CDR3 in DNA: TGCAGTGCTAGTCGGGTAAGGTCTGCTGGCTACACCTTC. This codes for CSASRVRSAGYTF.

V usage is TRBV6-5 and J usage is TRBJ2-3, with D tentatively TRBD2 (6 bases). The CDR3 extends over 13 amino acids. The germline V gene has CDR1 MNHEY and CDR2 SVGAGI. Trimming left V 5 bases short and J 9 bases short, with 15 bases between. The CDR3: CASSTPGVGTQYF. CDR3 coding DNA: TGTGCCAGCAGTACCCCGGGGGTGGGAACGCAGTATTTT.

J is TRBJ2-7 and V is TRBV27, with a possible D match to TRBD2 (6 bases). Trimming cost V 5 bases and J 2 bases, with 13 bases left between them. This CDR3 spans 14 amino acids. CDR1 MNHEY and CDR2 SMNVEV come from the germline V gene (reference sequence). This CDR3 is CASSTFSGPYEQYF. Written as DNA, the CDR3 is TGTGCCAGCAGTACCTTTAGCGGACCCTACGAGCAGTACTTC.

The J gene is TRBJ2-1, the V gene TRBV30, with 7 bases fitting TRBD2. Germline V gives CDR1 GTSNPN, CDR2 SVGIG (reference sequence). The CDR3 consists of 13 residues. V was pared by 2 bases and J by 7 bases, with 5 bases of the junction left unmatched. CDR3 sequence reads: CAWSWASGNEQFF. DNA for the CDR3: TGTGCCTGGAGTTGGGCTAGCGGTAATGAGCAGTTCTTC.

The V call is TRBV29-1, the J call TRBJ1-2, with 11 bases fitting TRBD1. The CDR3 extends over 14 amino acids. Germline V lookup: CDR1 SQVTM, CDR2 ANQGSEA. V dropped 1 base and J dropped 7; count of bases not matched to a gene: 5. The CDR3 is CSVEADRGRLGYTF. CDR3 coding DNA: TGCAGCGTTGAAGCGGACAGGGGGCGACTTGGCTACACCTTC.

DNA for the CDR3: TGTGCCAGCAGCCAAGGACAGGGGGAGGATGGCTACACCTTC. It codes for CASSQGQGEDGYTF. The genes are TRBV3-1 (or the pseudogene TRBV3-2) and TRBJ1-2, with TRBD1 matching over 9 bases. This CDR3 is 14 amino acids long. Germline V gene lookup returns CDR1 LGHDT and CDR2 YNNKEL (reference sequence). The junction had 3 bases not matched to a gene; V was cut back by 1 base and J by 6 bases.

This clone was picked up one time. The chain combines TRBV7-9 with TRBJ2-1, with D uncertain. This CDR3 contains 14 residues. The ends were cut back, 5 bases at V and 0 bases at J, with 8 bases in the middle. Germline V gene lookup returns CDR1 SEHNR and CDR2 FQNEAQ (reference sequence). The CDR3 nucleotides are TGTGCCAGCAGCCTACAGAACTCCTACAATGAGCAGTTCTTC. This gives the protein CASSLQNSYNEQFF.

V gene TRBV6-4 combines with J gene TRBJ1-5; D not resolved. The CDR3 totals 13 residues. Germline values: CDR1 MRHNA, CDR2 SNTAGT. V was trimmed by 9 bases and J by 6 bases, leaving 15 bases between them. CDR3 DNA: TGTGCCAGTGCTGTTGAGGGCGGTCAGCCCCAGCATTTT. It is translated as CASAVEGGQPQHF.

J is TRBJ1-1 and V is TRBV12-5; D might be TRBD1 (6 bases). The V gene's germline CDR1 is LGHNT and CDR2 FRNRAP. Trimming stripped 1 base from V and 1 base from J, with 13 bases between. The length of the CDR3 is 16 residues. In nucleotides, the CDR3 is TGTGCTAGTGGTTTGGCATCCGCAGGGGCGAACACTGAAGCTTTCTTT. It yields the protein CASGLASAGANTEAFF. The full variable domain, with the rest looked up from reference TRBV12-5 and TRBJ1-1, is DARVTQTPRHKVTEMGQEVTMRCQPILGHNTVFWYRQTMMQGLELLAYFRNRAPLDDSGMPKDRFSAEMPDATLATLKIQPSEPRDSAVYFCASGLASAGANTEAFFGQGTRLTVV.

The V and J genes are TRBV6-2 or TRBV6-3 and TRBJ2-7; 7 bases are shared with TRBD1. Per the germline V gene, CDR1 is MNHEY and CDR2 is SVGEGT. The CDR3 runs to 14 residues. V lost 4 bases and J lost 0; bases outside the gene matches: 3. The DNA of the CDR3 is TGTGCCAGCAGTTGGGACAGTACCTCCTACGAGCAGTACTTC. It translates to CASSWDSTSYEQYF.

This sequence joins TRBV6-5 and TRBJ2-7; 7 positions match TRBD1. Germline V gene sequence: CDR1 MNHEY, CDR2 SVGAGI. This CDR3 has 14 amino acids. Germline trimming cut 6 bases from V and 0 bases from J; bases unmatched to any gene: 5. CDR3 loop: CASSRGQSSYEQYF. CDR3 bases: TGTGCCAGCAGCCGGGGACAGAGCTCCTACGAGCAGTACTTC.

The chain uses TRBV6-2 or TRBV6-3 and TRBJ2-7; TRBD1 matches at 9 bases. The CDR3 contains 16 residues. Looked up from germline, CDR1 is MNHEY and CDR2 is SVGEGT. V shed 5 bases and J 2 bases; nucleotides not matched to a gene: 10. This CDR3 is CASSQTLRTGAYEQYF. In DNA, the CDR3 is TGTGCCAGCAGTCAAACCCTTAGGACAGGGGCCTACGAGCAGTACTTC.

The chain combines TRBV6-2 or TRBV6-3 with TRBJ2-1; possible D gene TRBD1, 6 bases. CDR3 size: 14 residues. Germline values: CDR1 MNHEY, CDR2 SVGEGT. V lost 0 bases and J 7 bases, leaving 10 bases between the germline ends. The CDR3 DNA is TGTGCCAGCAGTTACTCGAGGGGGTTGAATGAGCAGTTCTTC. Amino acids: CASSYSRGLNEQFF.